Below are 18 T cell receptor beta chains sequenced from a single sample in a study of T cells in localized non-small cell lung cancer. The method was immunoSEQ multiplex PCR; TCRdb's version includes in-frame clones alone and lacks a portion of them. This sample has fewer than 2,000 clones, with around a third found just once. The source was normal lung tissue next to the tumor, collected before any cancer treatment. All receptors come from a male donor older than 55 with stage I squamous cell lung carcinoma.

The rearrangement links TRBV14 to TRBJ2-7; the match to TRBD1 covers 7 bases. CDR1 and CDR2 from the germline V gene are SGHDN and FVKESK. The CDR3 has 14 residues. V lost 1 base, J lost 3 bases, and 3 bases stayed unmatched. This CDR3 reads CASSQGQGFYEQYF. The CDR3, as DNA: TGTGCCAGCAGCCAAGGACAGGGTTTCTACGAGCAGTACTTC.

This clone was observed once. This sequence joins TRBV19 and TRBJ1-3; D uncertain. The CDR3 consists of 15 residues. Deletions cut 3 bases from V and 0 bases from J, with 9 bases between. The germline CDR1 and CDR2 sequences are LNHDA and SQIVND (reference sequence). The CDR3 region has the DNA TGTGCCAGTAGTATCCAACCGTTCTCTGGAAACACCATATATTTT. It specifies CASSIQPFSGNTIYF.

Only a few counts were recorded for this clone. The rearrangement links TRBV9 to TRBJ2-5, with unresolved D. Trimming shortened V by 8 bases and J by 2 bases, and 10 bases separated the two germline ends. The CDR3 runs to 12 residues. Germline V gene lookup returns CDR1 SGDLS and CDR2 YYNGEE. The CDR3: CASSLFQETQYF. The CDR3 nucleotides are TGTGCCAGTTCCCTCTTTCAAGAGACCCAGTACTTC.

J is TRBJ2-2 and V is TRBV11-3; 9 bases align to TRBD2. Trimming removed 5 bases from V and 3 bases from J; junction bases left unmatched: 4. Germline CDR1 and CDR2: SGHNT and YENEEA. The length of the CDR3 is 15 residues. The CDR3 region has the DNA TGTGCCAGCAGCCCCACTAGCGGGTACACCGGGGAGCTGTTTTTT. Its translation: CASSPTSGYTGELFF.

V usage is TRBV6-8 and J usage is TRBJ2-1; the D gene is possibly TRBD2 (6 bases). CDR3 length: 13 residues. CDR1 MNHGY and CDR2 SAAAGT come from the germline V gene. Trimming cost V 7 bases and J 4 bases, with 11 bases left between them. For the CDR3, the DNA is TGTGCCAGCAATCTGACTAGATACAATGAGCAGTTCTTC. Amino acids: CASNLTRYNEQFF.

By sample share, this clone is large. This chain uses TRBV6-8 with TRBJ1-2; 10 nucleotides match TRBD1. Germline V gene data show CDR1 as MNHGY and CDR2 as SAAAGT. The CDR3 runs 15 residues. Trimming took 6 bases from V and 1 from J; bases not matched to a gene: 5. The CDR3 nucleotides read TGTGCCAGCAGGGGGACAGGGGAAAATAACTATGGCTACACCTTC. Amino acids: CASRGTGENNYGYTF.

This clone has just a few counts. Other DNA sequences within the sample encode an identical CDR3. CDR3 protein: CASSLQAPNNQPQHF. DNA for the CDR3: TGTGCCAGCAGCTTACAGGCCCCCAACAATCAGCCCCAGCATTTT. This chain links TRBV28 with TRBJ1-5, with D possibly matching TRBD1 (5 bases). Germline-derived CDR1 and CDR2 are MDHEN and SYDVKM. V was shortened by 6 bases and J by 3 bases, with 15 bases between the two germline ends. The CDR3 runs to 15 residues.

As regards this clone: Its ends do not fully match the called genes, so a read error is possible. Other DNA variants within this sample encode the same CDR3. J is TRBJ1-5 and V is TRBV28, with a possible D match to TRBD1 (5 bases). The CDR3 has 15 amino acids. The germline V gene encodes CDR1 MDHEN and CDR2 SYDVKM. The CDR3 nucleotides read TGTGCCAGCAGCTTACAGGCCCCCAACAATCAGCCTCAGCATTTT. It is translated as CASSLQAPNNQPQHF.

This chain connects TRBV5-1 to TRBJ2-1, with 7 positions matching TRBD2. The CDR3 runs to 15 residues. The trim removed 4 bases at V and 6 bases at J, leaving 10 bases unmatched. Germline-derived CDR1 and CDR2 are SGHRS and YFSETQ. The CDR3, as DNA: TGCGCCAGCAGCCCAGATCCGGGGAGGGGCAATGAGCAGTTCTTC. Translated, it gives CASSPDPGRGNEQFF.

This chain connects TRBV5-1 to TRBJ2-3; TRBD1 matches 8 bases. From germline, CDR1 is SGHRS and CDR2 YFSETQ. With V trimmed by 4 bases and J by 0 bases, 7 bases remained unmatched. CDR3 length: 16 amino acids. The CDR3 protein is CASSALTGGSTDTQYF. The CDR3 nucleotides are TGCGCCAGCAGCGCCCTTACAGGGGGTAGCACAGATACGCAGTATTTT.

V is TRBV25-1 and J is TRBJ1-4; D is undetermined. Between the trimmed V and J ends, which lost 0 bases and 7 bases, there was a span of 12 bases. From germline, CDR1 is MGHDK and CDR2 SYGVNS. The CDR3 sequence is 15 residues long. In DNA form, the CDR3 reads TGTGCCAGCAGTGAATACGGAGGGCGGGGTGAAAAACTGTTTTTT. Its translation is CASSEYGGRGEKLFF.

The chain uses TRBV11-3 and TRBJ2-1; D is uncertain. CDR1 is SGHNT, CDR2 YENEEA, per germline. The CDR3 covers 14 residues. The V end lost 5 bases, the J end lost 6 bases, and 14 bases lay between the germline ends. The CDR3 bases are TGTGCCAGCAGCCTGCTCGGGCAGCCCAATGAGCAGTTCTTC. This gives the protein CASSLLGQPNEQFF.

Worth noting for this clone: The same CDR3 is also encoded by other DNA sequences in this sample. V usage is TRBV6-8 and J usage is TRBJ2-2, with 8 bases identical to TRBD1. CDR1 is MNHGY, CDR2 SAAAGT, per germline. J gave up 5 bases and V 10 bases, and 6 bases lay outside the gene matches. The CDR3 contains 13 residues. The CDR3 DNA is TGTGCCACGGACAGGGTTGGGACCGGGGAGCTGTTTTTT. This codes for CATDRVGTGELFF.

This clone was counted a few times. This rearrangement joins TRBV6-8 to TRBJ2-1, with TRBD2 matching 8 bases. CDR1 and CDR2 (germline): MNHGY, SAAAGT. Unmatched junction bases numbered 2, after V lost 4 bases and J lost 9 bases. CDR3 size: 12 residues. CDR3 amino acids: CASSFLAGEQFF. Written as DNA, the CDR3 is TGTGCCAGCAGTTTTCTAGCGGGTGAGCAGTTCTTC.

This clone counts as medium-sized. The rearrangement uses TRBV11-3 and TRBJ2-7; 8 bases are shared with TRBD2. Looked up from germline, CDR1 is SGHNT and CDR2 is YENEEA. This CDR3 is built from 16 residues. Trimming removed 5 bases from V and 0 bases from J; junction bases left unmatched: 9. CDR3 amino acids: CASSGLLAASSYEQYF. The DNA of the CDR3 is TGTGCCAGCAGCGGGCTACTAGCGGCCAGCTCCTACGAGCAGTACTTC.

The gene calls are TRBV12-5 and TRBJ1-1; the D gene is possibly TRBD1 (6 bases). V lost 0 bases and J 3 bases, leaving 11 bases between the germline ends. The CDR3 spans 15 residues. CDR1 LGHNT and CDR2 FRNRAP come from the germline V gene. The CDR3 bases are TGTGCTAGTGGTTTGGTAGGGGGGTTAGACACTGAAGCTTTCTTT. Residues: CASGLVGGLDTEAFF.

This clone was seen a few times. The chain combines TRBV6-8 with TRBJ1-2; unclear D gene. CDR3 length: 14 amino acids. Germline V gene data show CDR1 as MNHGY and CDR2 as SAAAGT. V lost 6 bases and J lost 4, with 15 bases in between. The CDR3 protein is CASRPGRGIYGYTF. The DNA for the CDR3 is TGTGCCAGCAGACCCGGTCGAGGGATCTATGGCTACACCTTC.

This rearrangement joins TRBV28 to TRBJ1-1, with D perhaps TRBD1 (6 bases). V was shortened by 5 bases and J by 0 bases, with 13 bases between the two germline ends. Germline V gene data show CDR1 as MDHEN and CDR2 as SYDVKM. The length of the CDR3 is 15 residues. DNA for the CDR3: TGTGCCAGCAGTCGAAGACAGGAGATGAACACTGAAGCTTTCTTT. Protein product: CASSRRQEMNTEAFF.